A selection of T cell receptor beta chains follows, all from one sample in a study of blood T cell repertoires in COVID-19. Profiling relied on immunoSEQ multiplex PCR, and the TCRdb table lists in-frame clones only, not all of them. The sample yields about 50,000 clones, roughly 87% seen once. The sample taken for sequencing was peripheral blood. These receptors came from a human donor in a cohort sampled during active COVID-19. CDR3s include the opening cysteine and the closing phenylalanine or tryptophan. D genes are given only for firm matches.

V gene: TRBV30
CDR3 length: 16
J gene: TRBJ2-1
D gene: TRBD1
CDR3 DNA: TGTGCCTGGAGCCTGGGACAGGGAGAAAACTACAATGAGCAGTTCTTC
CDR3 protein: CAWSLGQGENYNEQFF

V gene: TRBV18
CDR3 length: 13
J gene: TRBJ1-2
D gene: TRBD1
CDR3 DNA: TGTGCCAGCACACAGGGGGCGGCCTATGGCTACACCTTC
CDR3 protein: CASTQGAAYGYTF

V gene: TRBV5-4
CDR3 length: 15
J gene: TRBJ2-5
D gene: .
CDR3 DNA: TGTGCCAGCAGCCCCCGGTCGGGAGTCGAAGAGACCCAGTACTTC
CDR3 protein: CASSPRSGVEETQYF

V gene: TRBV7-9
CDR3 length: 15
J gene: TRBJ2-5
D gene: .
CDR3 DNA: TGTGCCAGCAGCCTCATCTTTAGCGGCCAAGAGACCCAGTACTTC
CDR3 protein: CASSLIFSGQETQYF

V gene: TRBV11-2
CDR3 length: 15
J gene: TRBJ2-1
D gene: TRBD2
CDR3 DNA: TGTGCCAGCAGCACTAGCGGGAGCTCCAGTGGTGAGCAGTTCTTC
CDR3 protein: CASSTSGSSSGEQFF

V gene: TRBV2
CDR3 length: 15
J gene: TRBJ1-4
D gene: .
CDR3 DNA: TGTGCCAGCAGTGTAGAGGCAGGCCTGAGCGGAAAACTGTTTTTT
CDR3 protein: CASSVEAGLSGKLFF

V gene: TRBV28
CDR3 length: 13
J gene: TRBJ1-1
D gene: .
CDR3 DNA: TGTGCCAGCAGTTTTACAGGGAAGGCTGAAGCTTTCTTT
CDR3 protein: CASSFTGKAEAFF

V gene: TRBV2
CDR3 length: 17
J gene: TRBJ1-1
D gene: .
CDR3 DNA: TGTGCCAGCAGTGAAGCGCTTGTTTGGGGGCGAAGCACTGAAGCTTTCTTT
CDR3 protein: CASSEALVWGRSTEAFF

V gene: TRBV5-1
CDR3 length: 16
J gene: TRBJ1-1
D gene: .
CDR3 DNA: TGCGCCAGCAGCGTTACGGCGGGACGCCAGAACACTGAAGCTTTCTTT
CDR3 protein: CASSVTAGRQNTEAFF

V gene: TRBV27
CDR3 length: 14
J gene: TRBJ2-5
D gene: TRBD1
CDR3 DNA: TGTGCCAGCATCGGTCAGGGGGCGGGGGAGACCCAGTACTTC
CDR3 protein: CASIGQGAGETQYF

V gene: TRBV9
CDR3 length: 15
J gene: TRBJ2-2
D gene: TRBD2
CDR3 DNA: TGTGCCAGCGAGGGGGGAGCGGGAGAAACCGGGGAGCTGTTTTTT
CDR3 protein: CASEGGAGETGELFF

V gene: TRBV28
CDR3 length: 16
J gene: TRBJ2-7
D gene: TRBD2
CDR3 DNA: TGTGCCAGCAGTAGGGCAGGGACTAGCTTCATATACGAGCAGTACTTC
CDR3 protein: CASSRAGTSFIYEQYF

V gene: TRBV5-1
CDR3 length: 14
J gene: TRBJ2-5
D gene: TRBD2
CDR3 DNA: TGCGCCAGCAGCTTAGCGGGAGTAGAAGAGACCCAGTACTTC
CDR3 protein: CASSLAGVEETQYF

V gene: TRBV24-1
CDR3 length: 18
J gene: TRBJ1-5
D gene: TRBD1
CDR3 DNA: TGTGCCACCAGTGATGGACAGGGGGCATCCCTTAGCAATCAGCCCCAGCATTTT
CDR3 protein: CATSDGQGASLSNQPQHF